A single sample gave rise to the 30 T cell receptor beta chains below, sequenced in a study of blood T cells in healthy people across ages. Through a sample-barcoded 5' primer and a J-beta primer mix, a second PCR was run for roughly 6 to 11 cycles. TCRdb independently ran MiXCR on the 5' RACE reads; one entry per CDR3 protein. The sample gives hundreds of thousands of distinct CDR3 sequences, under 40% of which show up once; 10% to 15% is in the top ten. What was sequenced was blood. All receptors come from a man younger than 35 in good health.

This clonotype has more than one count but fewer than ten. This chain links TRBV20-1 with TRBJ2-3; 10 nucleotides agree with TRBD2. The CDR3 has 18 residues. With V trimmed by 5 bases and J by 4 bases, 18 bases remained unmatched. CDR1 is DFQATT, CDR2 SNEGSKA, per germline (reference sequence). The CDR3 DNA is TGCAGTGCTGACCGGGGGGTTAGCTCAGCGGGGGGGGCAGATACGCAGTATTTT. The encoded protein is CSADRGVSSAGGADTQYF.

This clonotype was detected a few times. V is TRBV7-3 and J is TRBJ2-1; TRBD2 might be the D (6 bases). The CDR3 is 14 residues long. Trimming removed 5 bases from V and 6 bases from J, with 14 bases in between. The V gene's germline CDR1 is SGHTA and CDR2 FQGTGA. The CDR3 sequence: CASSPGTSSNEQFF. CDR3 nucleotide sequence: TGTGCCAGCAGCCCTGGGACTTCTTCCAATGAGCAGTTCTTC. Looking up the rest from reference TRBV7-3 and TRBJ2-1 gives the full variable domain: GAGVSQTPSNKVTEKGKYVELRCDPISGHTALYWYRQSLGQGPEFLIYFQGTGAADDSGLPNDRFFAVRPEGSVSTLKIQRTERGDSAVYLCASSPGTSSNEQFFGPGTRLTVL.

The chain links TRBV20-1 to TRBJ2-1; 10 nucleotides agree with TRBD1. The V segment lost 1 base and the J segment 6 bases; nucleotides outside the gene matches: 24. CDR1 is DFQATT and CDR2 is SNEGSKA in the germline V gene (reference sequence). The CDR3 has 21 residues. The CDR3 DNA reads as TGCAGTGCTAGAGGGAAAAGGGGACAGGGGTACCTAGCGGGTCTTCGCAATGAGCAGTTCTTC. Translation gives CSARGKRGQGYLAGLRNEQFF.

This clonotype was seen just once. The chain links TRBV6-1 to TRBJ2-7; 7 nucleotides agree with TRBD1. Germline trimming cut 5 bases from V and 4 bases from J; bases unmatched to any gene: 17. From germline, CDR1 is MNHNS and CDR2 SASEGT. There are 17 residues in the CDR3. CDR3 protein: CASSTRGDRPFVYEQYF. The DNA of the CDR3 is TGTGCCAGCAGTACCCGTGGGGACAGACCCTTCGTTTACGAGCAGTACTTC.

The V gene is TRBV11-1, the J gene TRBJ1-2, with a weak D call TRBD1 (5 bases). The ends were cut back, 5 bases at V and 1 base at J, with 17 bases in the middle. CDR1 and CDR2 (germline): SGHAT, FQDESV (reference sequence). CDR3 length: 16 amino acids. CDR3 nucleotides: TGTGCCAGCAGCGGGGCTTACCAGCCCCTTAACTATGGCTACACCTTC. This translates into CASSGAYQPLNYGYTF. Using reference TRBV11-1 and TRBJ1-2 for the parts outside the CDR3, the full variable domain is EAEVAQSPRYKITEKSQAVAFWCDPISGHATLYWYRQILGQGPELLVQFQDESVVDDSQLPKDRFSAERLKGVDSTLKIQPAELGDSAMYLCASSGAYQPLNYGYTFGSGTRLTVV.

This clonotype has a single count. The V and J genes are TRBV4-2 and TRBJ2-2; D unclear. Germline values: CDR1 LGHNA, CDR2 YNFKEQ. V lost 0 bases and J 5 bases, leaving 7 bases between the germline ends. The CDR3 contains 14 residues. CDR3 region: CASSQDMGTGELFF. The CDR3 coding sequence is TGTGCCAGCAGCCAAGATATGGGGACCGGGGAGCTGTTTTTT.

To note about this clonotype: With a much larger clone just one base away, this may be a read error. The genes are TRBV3-1 and TRBJ2-7; either TRBD1 or TRBD2 may fit D (5 bases each). The germline V gene encodes CDR1 LGHDT and CDR2 YNNKEL (reference sequence). This CDR3 has 17 residues. Here the CDR3 DNA reads TGTGACAGCAGCCAGGGTTTTGGGAGCTTGGTATCCTACGAGCAGTACTTC. This encodes CDSSQGFGSLVSYEQYF.

The rearrangement links TRBV12-3 or TRBV12-4 to TRBJ2-7, with 7 bases that match TRBD2. This CDR3 is built from 15 residues. V shed 7 bases, J shed 3 bases, and the junction held 12 bases outside the gene matches. In DNA form, the CDR3 reads TGTGCCAGCACCCCCGTGGGAGGGAGTAACTACGAGCAGTACTTC. Translation gives CASTPVGGSNYEQYF.

This chain uses TRBV7-2 with TRBJ2-4; D remains unclear. With 4 bases removed from V and 0 bases from J, the gap between germline ends came to 7 bases. Germline V gene data show CDR1 as SGHTA and CDR2 as FQGNSA. CDR3 length equals 14 residues. The CDR3 reads CASSWPAAKNIQYF. The CDR3, as DNA: TGTGCCAGCAGCTGGCCAGCAGCCAAAAACATTCAGTACTTC.

The chain has TRBV20-1 and TRBJ2-6; tentatively, D is TRBD1 (5 bases). Trimming removed 4 bases from V and 0 bases from J, with 7 bases in between. The CDR3 runs 14 residues. Germline lookup yields CDR1 DFQATT and CDR2 SNEGSKA (reference sequence). CDR3 residues: CSATDSSGANVLTF. The CDR3 bases are TGCAGTGCTACCGACAGCTCTGGGGCCAACGTCCTGACTTTC.

This rearrangement joins TRBV6-1 to TRBJ2-1; D gene unclear. This CDR3 contains 11 residues. Germline V gene sequence: CDR1 MNHNS, CDR2 SASEGT. Trimming took 2 bases from V and 12 from J, leaving 8 bases between them. This CDR3 reads CASSEKAPQFF. The CDR3 DNA follows: TGTGCCAGCAGTGAAAAGGCACCGCAGTTCTTC.

The rearrangement uses TRBV4-3 and TRBJ2-5, with D maybe TRBD2 (6 bases). From germline, CDR1 is LGHNA and CDR2 YSLEER. The CDR3 consists of 15 residues. With 0 bases removed from V and 4 bases from J, the gap between germline ends came to 12 bases. The CDR3 protein is CASSQEGGRGETQYF. The CDR3, as DNA: TGCGCCAGCAGCCAAGAAGGAGGGCGCGGAGAGACCCAGTACTTC.

In regard to this clonotype: One end of the junction is discordant with germline, which a read error may explain. The chain couples TRBV9 to TRBJ2-4; D could derive from TRBD1 or TRBD2 (5 bases each). Per the germline V gene, CDR1 is SGDLS and CDR2 is YYNGEE. The CDR3 runs 13 residues. In nucleotides, the CDR3 is TGTGCCAACAGCGCGGGCCAGGGAAACATTCAGTACTTC. Translation gives CANSAGQGNIQYF.

This clonotype showed up just a few times. The gene calls are TRBV28 and TRBJ1-2; D is uncertain. V was cut by 2 bases and J by 3 bases, with 4 bases left in between. CDR1 and CDR2 from the germline V gene are MDHEN and SYDVKM. CDR3 length: 12 residues. The CDR3 DNA reads TGTGCCAGCAGTTTAGCCCACTATGGCTACACCTTC. Amino acid sequence: CASSLAHYGYTF.

This chain uses TRBV10-3 with TRBJ2-5; unclear D gene. Germline V gene lookup returns CDR1 ENHRY and CDR2 SYGVKD. CDR3 length equals 12 residues. V lost 1 base and J lost 0, with 0 bases in between. The CDR3 reads CAISEYQETQYF. Written as DNA, the CDR3 is TGTGCCATCAGTGAGTACCAAGAGACCCAGTACTTC.

The genes are TRBV5-5 and TRBJ1-1; maybe TRBD1 (5 bases). The germline V gene encodes CDR1 SGHKS and CDR2 YYEKEE (reference sequence). The CDR3 is 13 amino acids. V dropped 2 bases and J dropped 6 bases, with 11 bases sitting between them. The CDR3 is CASSFLGGPEAFF. Written as DNA, the CDR3 is TGTGCCAGCAGCTTCCTGGGGGGACCTGAAGCTTTCTTT.

This clonotype was recorded at least ten times. V and J are TRBV14 and TRBJ2-3; D is perhaps TRBD1 (5 bases). The V and J ends lost 4 bases and 2 bases respectively, with 16 bases between them. The CDR3 sequence is 16 residues long. The germline gives CDR1 SGHDN, CDR2 FVKESK. In nucleotides, the CDR3 is TGTGCCAGCAGCCGAAGACAGTACGGTCCCACAGATACGCAGTATTTT. Translating gives CASSRRQYGPTDTQYF.

The CDR3 DNA sequence: TGCAGCGTAGCACGGGAAAGGCACCTCTTGAACACTGAAGCTTTCTTT. As protein: CSVARERHLLNTEAFF. The genes are TRBV29-1 and TRBJ1-1; no clear D gene. The germline V and J ends were trimmed by 6 bases and 0 bases, with 20 bases remaining between them. CDR3 length: 16 residues. Germline V gene data show CDR1 as SQVTM and CDR2 as ANQGSEA.

This clonotype was counted between two and nine times. The gene calls are TRBV10-3 and TRBJ2-2, with TRBD1 matching 9 bases. Germline CDR1 reads ENHRY; CDR2 reads SYGVKD. V was pared by 6 bases and J by 1 base, with 0 bases of the junction left unmatched. This CDR3 region has 14 residues. The CDR3 DNA reads TGTGCCATCAGGGGACAGGGGAACACCGGGGAGCTGTTTTTT. Its translation is CAIRGQGNTGELFF.

Turning to this clonotype: The junction departs from germline at one end; a sequencing error may be responsible. V usage is TRBV20-1 and J usage is TRBJ2-3, with TRBD2 identical over 10 bases. Germline V gives CDR1 DFQATT, CDR2 SNEGSKA (reference sequence). This CDR3 region has 15 residues. The CDR3 DNA reads TGCAGTGCTAGAGGCGGGACTAGCGTTTCAGATGCGCAGTATTTT. It encodes CSARGGTSVSDAQYF.

The chain employs TRBV4-1 and TRBJ2-5, with D maybe TRBD2 (6 bases). The V gene lost 4 bases and the J gene lost 1 base, with 16 bases spanning the gap. CDR1 MGHRA and CDR2 YSYEKL come from the germline V gene. There are 16 residues in the CDR3. Here the CDR3 DNA reads TGCGCCAGCAGCCCAAGTACTAGCAGGATCCAAGAGACCCAGTACTTC. This gives the protein CASSPSTSRIQETQYF.

The CDR3 nucleotides read TGTGCCAGCATCCCGGGACAGGGAGTTGGCTCACCCCTCCACTTT. The encoded protein is CASIPGQGVGSPLHF. The chain employs TRBV7-2 and TRBJ1-6; 9 bases map to TRBD1. The CDR3 has 15 amino acids. Germline assignment: CDR1 SGHTA and CDR2 FQGNSA. Germline trimming cut 7 bases from V and 10 bases from J; bases unmatched to any gene: 11.

CDR3: CASSVEGAGELFF. CDR3 nucleotide sequence: TGTGCCAGCAGCGTAGAGGGGGCAGGGGAGCTGTTTTTT. The gene calls are TRBV9 and TRBJ2-2, with 7 bases matching TRBD1. CDR3 size: 13 residues. Trimming at V came to 0 bases and at J to 8 bases, leaving 1 base not matched to a gene. In germline, CDR1 is SGDLS, CDR2 YYNGEE. Full variable domain (missing parts from reference TRBV9 and TRBJ2-2): DSGVTQTPKHLITATGQRVTLRCSPRSGDLSVYWYQQSLDQGLQFLIQYYNGEERAKGNILERFSAQQFPDLHSELNLSSLELGDSALYFCASSVEGAGELFFGEGSRLTVL.

This chain joins TRBV29-1 and TRBJ2-1; TRBD1 matches at 7 bases. The CDR3 has 10 amino acids. Losses at the gene ends were 4 bases for V and 14 bases for J; bases not matched to a gene: 5. The germline CDR1 and CDR2 sequences are SQVTM and ANQGSEA. The CDR3 is CSVGTGVEFF. CDR3 DNA: TGCAGCGTTGGCACAGGGGTGGAGTTCTTC.

This chain connects TRBV25-1 to TRBJ1-2; tentatively, D is TRBD1 (6 bases). Trimming shortened V by 7 bases and J by 5 bases, and 14 bases separated the two germline ends. The CDR3 extends over 13 amino acids. The V gene's germline CDR1 is MGHDK and CDR2 SYGVNS. The CDR3 sequence is CASKPSGQYGYTF. The CDR3 coding sequence is TGTGCCAGCAAGCCCTCAGGACAGTATGGCTACACCTTC.

The chain is built from TRBV3-1 and TRBJ2-1; D ambiguous. There are 11 residues in the CDR3. V lost 4 bases and J 8 bases, leaving 6 bases between the germline ends. In germline, CDR1 is LGHDT, CDR2 YNNKEL (reference sequence). Written as DNA, the CDR3 is TGTGCCAGCAGCCGATCGGATGAGCAGTTCTTC. Its protein is CASSRSDEQFF.

The chain has TRBV7-2 and TRBJ2-7, with a possible D match to TRBD2 (6 bases). Looked up from germline, CDR1 is SGHTA and CDR2 is FQGNSA. With 1 base removed from V and 0 bases from J, the gap between germline ends came to 10 bases. The CDR3 is made up of 15 amino acids. The CDR3, as DNA: TGTGCCAGCAGCTTAGGTGGGGGGATCTCCTACGAGCAGTACTTC. It is translated as CASSLGGGISYEQYF.

This clonotype showed up just a few times. V usage is TRBV27 and J usage is TRBJ1-2; 8 bases are a match to TRBD1. The junction had 6 bases not matched to a gene; V was cut back by 4 bases and J by 2 bases. CDR3 length: 15 amino acids. The germline V gene has CDR1 MNHEY and CDR2 SMNVEV (reference sequence). CDR3 sequence: CASSSPGQGNYGYTF. As DNA, the CDR3 is TGTGCCAGCAGTTCCCCCGGACAGGGAAACTATGGCTACACCTTC.

This clonotype has only a few counts. One end of the junction is discordant with germline, which a read error may explain. This rearrangement joins TRBV6-5 to TRBJ2-3; 7 bases are a match to TRBD1. Looked up from germline, CDR1 is MNHEY and CDR2 is SVGAGI. This CDR3 is built from 15 residues. The DNA of the CDR3 is TGTGCCAGCAGGATTAGAGGGGGCCCCCGTGATACGCGGTATTTT. Translating it yields CASRIRGGPRDTRYF.

A remark on this clonotype: With a much larger clone just one base away, this may be a read error. The chain couples TRBV7-2 to TRBJ2-3, with 13 positions matching TRBD2. Per the germline V gene, CDR1 is SGHTA and CDR2 is FQGNSA. This CDR3 has 18 amino acids. The CDR3 loop reads CASSLTSGGGSSTDAQYF. CDR3 nucleotides: TGTGCCAGCAGCTTAACTAGCGGGGGGGGATCTAGCACAGATGCGCAGTATTTT.